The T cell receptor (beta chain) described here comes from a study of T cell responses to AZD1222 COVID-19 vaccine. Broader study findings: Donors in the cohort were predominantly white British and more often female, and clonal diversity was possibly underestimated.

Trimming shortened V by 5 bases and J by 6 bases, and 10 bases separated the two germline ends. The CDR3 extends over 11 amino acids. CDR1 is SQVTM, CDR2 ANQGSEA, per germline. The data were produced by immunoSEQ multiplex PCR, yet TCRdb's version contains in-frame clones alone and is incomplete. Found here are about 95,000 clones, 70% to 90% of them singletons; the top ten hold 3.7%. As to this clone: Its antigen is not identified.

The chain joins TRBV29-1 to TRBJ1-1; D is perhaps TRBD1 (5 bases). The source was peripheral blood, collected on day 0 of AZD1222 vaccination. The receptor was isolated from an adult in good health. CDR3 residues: CSVSWGSEAFF. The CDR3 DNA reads TGCAGCGTTTCGTGGGGGTCTGAAGCTTTCTTT.